The following is a T cell receptor (beta chain) sequence with its context. This CDR3 spans 13 amino acids. Germline V lookup: CDR1 MNHEY, CDR2 SVGAGI. Trimming pared 6 bases from V and 3 bases from J, leaving 10 bases between. This sample was taken from a study of blood T cell repertoires in COVID-19. Whole-study context: Sites across the United States, Italy and Spain contributed samples from acute and convalescent COVID-19.

Sequenced by immunoSEQ multiplex PCR; TCRdb stores in-frame clones only, minus some. The profile shows around 290,000 clones, roughly 90% of them singletons. Seattle's cohort entered during active infection and was followed longitudinally. The rearrangement joins TRBV6-5 to TRBJ2-3, with D perhaps TRBD1 (6 bases). The sequence was obtained from a woman aged 70-85 years with COVID-19, enrolled during active disease. The sample was peripheral blood. The CDR3 spells CASRKQGTDTQYF. The CDR3 DNA is TGTGCCAGCAGGAAACAGGGAACAGATACGCAGTATTTT.